This T cell receptor (beta chain) stems from a study of blood T cell repertoires in COVID-19 (dated by TCRdb to 2020 to 2022). For context, the study as a whole: The collaborator samples originated in the United States, Italy and Spain and spanned the acute and convalescent phases of COVID-19. The material from the prospective study consisted of cDNA or gDNA derived from T cells, B-cell-depleted T cells, or PBMCs. The dataset comprised deeply sampled blood TCRbeta repertoires from subjects exposed to, actively infected with, or recovered from COVID-19. The repertoires were made available in a free public database intended to serve as a resource for research on the immune response to SARS-CoV-2. The samples were drawn from two sources: the first 160 participants of the ongoing ImmuneRACE study, and 1,200 or so subjects contributed by 6 global collaborators. Nearly every sample came with metadata listing a de-identified subject ID, COVID-19 status, age in years and sex. HLA class I and class II types, where available, came from metadata supplied by the sample provider rather than from assay-based typing. Study-level results and caveats: The amount of clinical and demographic metadata varied by source and participant and was provided uncurated.

Taken from cysteine to phenylalanine, the CDR3 has 18 residues. The DNA shown is the 54-base CDR3, in frame from base 1. V and J lose 6 bases and 0 bases, and a span of 18 bases separates them. CDR1 and CDR2 are read off the germline V gene as KGHSH and LQKENI. The immunoSEQ Assay, a bias-controlled multiplex PCR, was used to amplify TCRbeta CDR3 regions from genomic DNA. The paper's data handling went like this. The number of nucleated cells in each sample was estimated from the amplification of reference gene primers within the assay. To quantify the absolute abundance of each unique TCRbeta CDR3 rearrangement, sequence reads were collapsed and filtered. Productive Simpson clonality was computed per sample as the square root of Simpson's diversity index over productive rearrangements. TCRdb re-hosts the immuneACCESS table, in-frame sequences only. Its copies lack some clones; in the studies checked, an unresolved V gene accounts for under half of them, and the cause for the rest is not known. V, J and clone size reflect that table, while D and trimming were determined from the DNA. Within this sample are about 310,000 clones, with 75% to 90% of them counted one time only. The ten largest account for approximately 2% of the sample.

Worth noting for this clone: This clone's antigen is unknown. No much larger clone exists at a distance of one base, and base qualities are not known.

Whole blood was collected in K2EDTA tubes by collaborating institutions according to the institutions' own protocols. For TCRbeta analysis, collaborators shipped samples as frozen whole blood, isolated PBMCs, or DNA extracted from either of those sample types. The sequenced sample consisted of peripheral blood. The TCR sequence derives from a man between 18 and 29 years old with active or convalescent COVID-19. This receptor chain uses TRBV18 and TRBJ2-6; TRBD2 is a weak D gene call, 5 bases matching. CDR3 reads: CASSPIRGSYSGANVLTF. DNA sequence: TGTGCCAGCTCCCCTATCCGGGGTTCGTACTCTGGGGCCAACGTCCTGACTTTC.